Listed below are T cell receptor beta chains from one sample, sequenced in a study of response to subunit inactivated influenza vaccine. TCRdb reprocessed the RT-PCR reads with MiXCR, giving one entry per CDR3 protein. The data hold around 790,000 distinct CDR3 sequences, with about 20% observed a single time. The sequencing used PBMCs from blood, collected 5 to 6 days after vaccination. The receptors come from a man aged 45-65 years who received an inactivated influenza vaccine. The CDR3 runs from the conserved cysteine through the conserved F or W. D genes are given only for firm matches. Only part of the rows carry a size: once, few, many, or a class if the clone is expanded.

TRBJ2-1 | TRBD2 | TRBV2 | . | CAISPGLAGARSYNEQFF | TGTGCCATCAGTCCGGGACTAGCGGGAGCCCGTTCCTACAATGAGCAGTTCTTC
TRBJ2-7 | . | TRBV10-3 | many | CATTDSPYEQYF | TGTGCCACTACGGACAGTCCCTACGAGCAGTACTTC
TRBJ1-5 | . | TRBV12-3/TRBV12-4 | . | CASSFRGHQPQHF | TGTGCCAGCAGTTTTCGGGGGCACCAGCCCCAGCATTTT
TRBJ1-2 | . | TRBV20-1 | . | CSAQGVGANYGYTF | TGCAGTGCTCAGGGAGTCGGAGCTAACTATGGCTACACCTTC
TRBJ2-7 | . | TRBV20-1 | . | CSAKRQGWYEQYF | TGCAGTGCTAAAAGGCAGGGTTGGTACGAGCAGTACTTC
TRBJ2-1 | TRBD2 | TRBV9 | few | CASSHWAGRDEQFF | TGTGCCAGCAGCCATTGGGCAGGGAGGGATGAGCAGTTCTTC
TRBJ1-2 | TRBD1 | TRBV5-1 | . | CASSPEGQAYGYTF | TGCGCCAGCAGCCCGGAGGGACAGGCCTATGGCTACACCTTC
TRBJ2-7 | . | TRBV29-1 | . | CSVGGVQGGGKQYF | TGCAGCGTTGGTGGGGTCCAGGGGGGGGGTAAGCAGTACTTC
TRBJ2-7 | . | TRBV7-2 | few | CASSLAESLNEQYF | TGTGCCAGCAGCTTAGCCGAGAGCCTTAACGAGCAGTACTTC
TRBJ1-4 | TRBD1 | TRBV4-2 | few | CASSQRQGFEKLFF | TGTGCCAGCAGCCAAAGACAGGGGTTTGAAAAACTGTTTTTT
TRBJ2-5 | TRBD2 | TRBV5-1 | few | CASGFNAGGQETQYF | TGCGCCAGTGGTTTCAATGCGGGAGGGCAAGAGACCCAGTACTTC
TRBJ2-3 | . | TRBV10-3 | few | CAISDGPRGAPDTQYF | TGTGCCATCAGTGACGGCCCCCGGGGGGCCCCAGATACGCAGTATTTT
TRBJ1-1 | . | TRBV5-1 | . | CASSSFGRGGVEAFF | TGCGCCAGCAGCTCTTTTGGTCGAGGGGGTGTTGAAGCTTTCTTT
TRBJ2-7 | . | TRBV15 | . | CATRQSSSYEQYF | TGTGCCACCAGACAGTCCTCTTCCTACGAGCAGTACTTC
TRBJ2-3 | . | TRBV5-1 | many | CASSYGGSGGTDTQYF | TGCGCCAGCAGCTATGGGGGTTCTGGGGGCACAGATACGCAGTATTTT
TRBJ2-2 | . | TRBV6-4 | many | CASQLGQNTGELFF | TGTGCCAGCCAGTTGGGACAGAACACCGGGGAGCTGTTTTTT
TRBJ2-7 | TRBD1 | TRBV7-6 | many | CASSPTGTEVPYEQYF | TGTGCCAGCAGTCCCACCGGGACAGAAGTTCCCTACGAGCAGTACTTC
TRBJ2-6 | . | TRBV20-1 | few | CSAAQGANVLTF | TGCAGTGCAGCACAGGGGGCCAACGTCCTGACTTTC
TRBJ2-7 | . | TRBV12-3/TRBV12-4 | . | CASSGIVSDFSYEQYF | TGTGCCAGCAGTGGGATTGTAAGCGATTTCTCCTACGAGCAGTACTTC
TRBJ2-2 | . | TRBV10-2 | . | CASSGSWVRAGELFF | TGCGCCAGCAGTGGATCGTGGGTCAGGGCCGGGGAGCTGTTTTTT
TRBJ2-6 | . | TRBV5-1 | . | CASGVDSGANVLTF | TGCGCCAGCGGGGTGGACTCTGGGGCCAACGTCCTGACTTTC
TRBJ2-7 | TRBD1 | TRBV4-3 | many | CASSQRTGPYEQYF | TGCGCCAGCAGCCAACGGACAGGACCCTACGAGCAGTACTTC
TRBJ2-7 | TRBD1 | TRBV20-1 | . | CSARDTTGSYEQYF | TGCAGTGCTAGAGACACGACAGGGTCCTACGAGCAGTACTTC
TRBJ2-1 | TRBD2 | TRBV20-1 | . | CSARAGSGGYNEQFF | TGCAGTGCTAGGGCGGGGTCGGGAGGGTACAATGAGCAGTTCTTC
TRBJ2-3 | TRBD2 | TRBV2 | . | CASSRDSGTSTDTQYF | TGTGCCAGCAGTAGGGATAGCGGGACTAGCACAGATACGCAGTATTTT
TRBJ1-5 | . | TRBV21-1 | many | CASSNDGLGQPQHF | TGTGCCAGCAGCAACGACGGGCTAGGTCAGCCCCAGCATTTT
TRBJ2-7 | . | TRBV4-3 | . | CASSQDRALSYEQYF | TGCGCCAGCAGCCAAGATAGGGCCTTGTCCTACGAGCAGTACTTC
TRBJ2-1 | TRBD2 | TRBV28 | . | CASSPESLAKIISSYNEQFF | TGTGCCAGCAGCCCCGAGTCACTAGCGAAGATCATCAGCTCCTACAATGAGCAGTTCTTC
TRBJ2-7 | TRBD2 | TRBV12-3/TRBV12-4 | . | CASEESGSNEQYF | TGTGCCAGCGAGGAGAGCGGGAGTAACGAGCAGTACTTC
TRBJ2-3 | . | TRBV4-2 | few | CASSQASLGKGTDTQYF | TGTGCCAGCAGCCAAGCTTCCTTGGGAAAAGGCACAGATACGCAGTATTTT
TRBJ2-2 | . | TRBV29-1 | . | CSVDPGTSNTGELFF | TGCAGCGTTGACCCCGGGACATCGAACACCGGGGAGCTGTTTTTT
TRBJ2-1 | . | TRBV20-1 | few | CSASGAGSYNEQFF | TGCAGTGCTAGCGGGGCGGGGTCCTACAATGAGCAGTTCTTC
TRBJ1-5 | . | TRBV5-8 | once | CASSLTGTHETQPQHF | TGTGCCAGCAGCTTAACCGGGACACATGAGACTCAGCCCCAGCATTTT
TRBJ1-1 | . | TRBV28 | . | CASSRGITEAFF | TGTGCCAGCAGCAGAGGGATCACTGAAGCTTTCTTT
TRBJ1-3 | TRBD1 | TRBV5-6 | . | CASSPDRTSGNTIYF | TGTGCCAGCAGCCCGGACAGGACTTCTGGAAACACCATATATTTT
TRBJ1-6 | TRBD1 | TRBV4-3 | . | CASSQDFRTGAIPPLHF | TGCGCCAGCAGCCAAGATTTTCGGACAGGGGCAATTCCACCCCTCCACTTT
TRBJ2-3 | . | TRBV20-1 | . | CRLSGSTDTQYF | TGCAGACTATCGGGTAGCACAGATACGCAGTATTTT
TRBJ2-1 | TRBD1 | TRBV10-3 | few | CASKPGQGDEQFF | TGTGCCTCCAAACCGGGACAGGGCGATGAGCAGTTCTTC
TRBJ2-1 | TRBD2 | TRBV29-1 | few | CSVVSGGDNEQFF | TGCAGCGTTGTTAGCGGGGGGGACAATGAGCAGTTCTTC
TRBJ2-3 | TRBD2 | TRBV7-2 | few | CAAAGGTPPGTQYF | TGTGCCGCAGCGGGGGGGACCCCCCCAGGAACGCAGTATTTT
TRBJ1-1 | . | TRBV14 | . | CASSQDRLGGHAFF | TGTGCCAGCAGCCAAGACCGATTGGGGGGGCATGCTTTCTTT
TRBJ2-7 | TRBD2 | TRBV25-1 | few | CASSGRTSGYEQYF | TGTGCCAGCAGTGGACGGACTAGCGGCTACGAGCAGTACTTC
TRBJ1-1 | . | TRBV29-1 | many | CSVEGGENTEAFF | TGCAGCGTTGAAGGGGGGGAGAACACTGAAGCTTTCTTT
TRBJ2-3 | . | TRBV10-3 | many | CAISELADTQYF | TGTGCCATCAGTGAACTAGCAGATACGCAGTATTTT
TRBJ2-1 | TRBD2 | TRBV6-7 | . | CATLAGSSYNEQFF | TGTGCCACATTAGCGGGGAGCTCCTACAATGAGCAGTTCTTC
TRBJ1-1 | . | TRBV28 | few | CASSPSVGAAFF | TGTGCCAGCAGTCCCTCGGTCGGTGCAGCTTTCTTT
TRBJ2-1 | . | TRBV29-1 | few | CSVEDNNQQFF | TGCAGCGTTGAAGATAACAACCAACAGTTCTTC
TRBJ2-3 | . | TRBV4-2 | . | CASSQELLLRGQDTQYF | TGTGCCAGCAGCCAAGAGCTTCTGCTGCGGGGGCAAGATACGCAGTATTTT